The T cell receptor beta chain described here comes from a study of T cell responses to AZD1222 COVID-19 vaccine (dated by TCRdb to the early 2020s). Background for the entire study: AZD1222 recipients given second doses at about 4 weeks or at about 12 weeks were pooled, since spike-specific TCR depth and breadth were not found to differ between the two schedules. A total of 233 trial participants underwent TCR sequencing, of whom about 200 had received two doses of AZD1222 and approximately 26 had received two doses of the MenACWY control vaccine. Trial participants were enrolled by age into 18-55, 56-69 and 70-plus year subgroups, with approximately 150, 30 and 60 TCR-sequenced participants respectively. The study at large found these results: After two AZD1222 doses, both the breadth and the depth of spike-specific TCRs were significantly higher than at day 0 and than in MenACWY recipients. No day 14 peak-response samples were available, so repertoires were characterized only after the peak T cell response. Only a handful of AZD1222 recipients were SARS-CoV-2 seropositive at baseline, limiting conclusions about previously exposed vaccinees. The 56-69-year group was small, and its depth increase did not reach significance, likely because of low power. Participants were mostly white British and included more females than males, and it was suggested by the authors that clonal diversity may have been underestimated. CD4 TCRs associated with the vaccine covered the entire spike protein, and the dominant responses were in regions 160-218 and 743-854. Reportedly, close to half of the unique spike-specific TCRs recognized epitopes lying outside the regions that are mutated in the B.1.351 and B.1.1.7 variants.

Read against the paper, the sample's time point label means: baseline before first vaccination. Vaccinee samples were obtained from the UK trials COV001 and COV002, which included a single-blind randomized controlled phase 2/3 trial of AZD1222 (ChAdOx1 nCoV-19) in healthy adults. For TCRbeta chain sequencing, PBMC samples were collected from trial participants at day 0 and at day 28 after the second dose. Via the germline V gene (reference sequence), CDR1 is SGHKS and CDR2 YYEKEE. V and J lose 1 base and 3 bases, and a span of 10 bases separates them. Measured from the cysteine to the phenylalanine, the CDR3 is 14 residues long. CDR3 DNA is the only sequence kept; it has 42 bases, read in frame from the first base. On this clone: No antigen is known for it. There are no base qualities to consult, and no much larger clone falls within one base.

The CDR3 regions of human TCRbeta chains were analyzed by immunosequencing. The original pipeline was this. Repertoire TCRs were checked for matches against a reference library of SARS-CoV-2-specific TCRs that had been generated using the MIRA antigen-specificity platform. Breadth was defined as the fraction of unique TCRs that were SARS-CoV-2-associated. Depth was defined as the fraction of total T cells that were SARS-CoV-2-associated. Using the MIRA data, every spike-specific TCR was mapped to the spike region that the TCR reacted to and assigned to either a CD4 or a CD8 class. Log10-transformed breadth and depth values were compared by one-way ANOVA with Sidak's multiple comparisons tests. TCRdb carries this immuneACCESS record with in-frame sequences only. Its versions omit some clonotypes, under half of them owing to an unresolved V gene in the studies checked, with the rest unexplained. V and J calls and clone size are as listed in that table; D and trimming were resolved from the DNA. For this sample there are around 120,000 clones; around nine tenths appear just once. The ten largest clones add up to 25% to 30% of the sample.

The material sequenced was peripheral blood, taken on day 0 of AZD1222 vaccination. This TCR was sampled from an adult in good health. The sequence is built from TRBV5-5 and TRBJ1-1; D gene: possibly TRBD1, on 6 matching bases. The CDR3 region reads CASSLTGMDTEAFF. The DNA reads TGTGCCAGCAGCTTGACAGGGATGGACACTGAAGCTTTCTTT. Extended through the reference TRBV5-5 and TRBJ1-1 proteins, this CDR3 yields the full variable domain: DAGVTQSPTHLIKTRGQQVTLRCSPISGHKSVSWYQQVLGQGPQFIFQYYEKEERGRGNFPDRFSARQFPNYSSELNVNALLLGDSALYLCASSLTGMDTEAFFGQGTRLTVV.